Listed here is a single T cell receptor beta chain. The antigen is not known. The data derive from a study of beta chain features in type 1 diabetes. Study results and limitations: It was among patients, rather than healthy donors, that naive, central memory and Treg TCRB repertoires appeared more similar. TCRB rearrangement may or may not be influenced by HLA type; here this remained unresolved. Type 1 diabetes patients showed a moderate but significant shortening of TCRB CDR3s in all four CD4+ subsets.

TCRB transcripts that were expressed got sequenced, as all of the isolated RNA had been reverse transcribed. There were 3.5 million to 4.5 million reads on average in the naive, central memory and regulatory T cell samples. Assay: immunoSEQ multiplex PCR; the TCRdb copy retains only in-frame clones and omits some. The sample records tens of thousands of clones, roughly 70% being singletons. The CDR3 has 13 amino acids. Germline V CDR1 and CDR2: SQVTM, ANQGSEA. Between the trimmed V and J ends, which lost 4 bases and 7 bases, there was a span of 14 bases. The collection from each donor was one heparinised blood draw averaging roughly 100 mL.

Input material: Tregs from blood. The rearrangement links TRBV29-1 to TRBJ2-1; D unclear. The clonotype was recovered from a woman aged 18-29 years with type 1 diabetes. CDR3 coding DNA: TGCAGCGTTGGAGGCGCCTATAAAAATGAGCAGTTCTTC. This sequence encodes CSVGGAYKNEQFF.